This TCR beta chain was sequenced for a study of cytomegalovirus exposure and HLA in healthy donors. The V gene end was trimmed by 5 bases and the J gene end by 4 bases; junction bases not matched to a gene: 8. The CDR3 spans 15 residues. The germline V gene has CDR1 SEHNR and CDR2 FQNEAQ (reference sequence). PCR used 60 Vbeta primers and 13 Jbeta primers. Assay used: immunoSEQ multiplex PCR; TCRdb lists only in-frame clones, some missing. The table records approximately 110,000 clones, about 79% of them present only once. This TCR came from a woman aged 18-29 years in good health and CMV-seropositive. The sample comprised PBMCs. The gene calls are TRBV7-9 and TRBJ2-1, with 7 bases identical to TRBD2. The CDR3 DNA reads TGTGCCAGCAGCGGCTCTAGCGGAGCTTACAATGAGCAGTTCTTC. Its protein is CASSGSSGAYNEQFF.